The rows below give T cell receptor beta chains drawn from one sample of a study of T cell responses to AZD1222 COVID-19 vaccine. Clones were sequenced by immunoSEQ multiplex PCR, and TCRdb holds only the in-frame ones, with some missing. The data hold some 150,000 clones, with more than 70% observed a single time. This specimen consisted of peripheral blood, obtained 28 days after the second AZD1222 dose. The source is an adult who received the AZD1222 COVID-19 vaccine. The CDR3 runs from the conserved cysteine through the conserved F or W. D genes are given only for firm matches. The size entry is marked missing in some rows and otherwise reads once, few, many or a size class.

d_call: -
clone_size: -
v_call: TRBV10-1
j_call: TRBJ2-7
cdr3_nt: TGCGCCAGCAGTGAGTCCGGGACAAGTTACGAGCAGTACTTC
cdr3_aa: CASSESGTSYEQYF

d_call: -
clone_size: few
v_call: TRBV5-4
j_call: TRBJ2-5
cdr3_nt: TGTGCCAGCAGCTTGAGGGGCCGAGAGACCCAGTACTTC
cdr3_aa: CASSLRGRETQYF

d_call: -
clone_size: once
v_call: TRBV6-5
j_call: TRBJ1-1
cdr3_nt: TGTGCCAGCTCCCGCCAGATGAACACTGAAGCTTTCTTT
cdr3_aa: CASSRQMNTEAFF

d_call: -
clone_size: -
v_call: TRBV2
j_call: TRBJ2-1
cdr3_nt: TGTGCCAGCAGTGGACTAGGGGGCGAGCAGTTCTTC
cdr3_aa: CASSGLGGEQFF

d_call: TRBD1
clone_size: once
v_call: TRBV5-1
j_call: TRBJ2-3
cdr3_nt: TGCGCCAGCAGGCCCTTGACAGGGGCCGGGGGCACAGATACGCAGTATTTT
cdr3_aa: CASRPLTGAGGTDTQYF

d_call: TRBD1
clone_size: -
v_call: TRBV3-1/TRBV3-2
j_call: TRBJ2-7
cdr3_nt: TGTGCCAGCAGCCTCGCCGGGACAGGGGGCAAATCAGGGCAGTACTTC
cdr3_aa: CASSLAGTGGKSGQYF

d_call: -
clone_size: -
v_call: TRBV11-2
j_call: TRBJ1-2
cdr3_nt: TGTGCCAGCAGCTTAGGAGTGGTTAATGGCTACACCTTC
cdr3_aa: CASSLGVVNGYTF

d_call: TRBD2
clone_size: -
v_call: TRBV4-3
j_call: TRBJ2-3
cdr3_nt: TGCGCCAGCAGCCAATTTACTAGCGGAAGCACAGATACGCAGTATTTT
cdr3_aa: CASSQFTSGSTDTQYF

d_call: TRBD2
clone_size: -
v_call: TRBV5-1
j_call: TRBJ2-7
cdr3_nt: TGCGCCAGCTTCGAGGGACTAGCACGCGAGCAGTACTTC
cdr3_aa: CASFEGLAREQYF

d_call: -
clone_size: -
v_call: TRBV7-3
j_call: TRBJ1-3
cdr3_nt: TGTGCCAGCAGCGCTCAGCCTGGAAACACCATATATTTT
cdr3_aa: CASSAQPGNTIYF